This TCR beta chain was sequenced during a study of cytomegalovirus exposure and HLA in healthy donors. Whole-study context: The platform used for the 100 to 150 validation repertoires matched that of the roughly 700 first-cohort repertoires, a later analysis reported.

Repertoires were generated with immunoSEQ multiplex PCR, while TCRdb's copy carries only in-frame clones and drops some. This sample has under 200,000 clones, with around 96% found just once. From germline, CDR1 is LNHDA and CDR2 SQIVND (reference sequence). This CDR3 comprises 13 residues. Deletions cut 6 bases from V and 0 bases from J, with 9 bases between. Points from the study as a whole: Cytomegalovirus status was reportedly diagnosed by the classifier with high sensitivity and specificity. A later analysis found first-cohort TCR clusters tended to co-occur in the approximately 120 validation repertoires. In vitro checks showed that three CMV-associated chains really do target CMV antigens.

As regards this clone: Its specificity is not known.

The TCR comes from a young woman in good health and CMV-seronegative. Specimen: PBMCs. The rearrangement joins TRBV19 to TRBJ2-7, with D perhaps TRBD1 (6 bases). The CDR3 DNA reads as TGTGCCAGTAGCCGGACAGCCTCCTACGAGCAGTACTTC. Protein: CASSRTASYEQYF.